What follows are 5 T cell receptor beta chains derived from one specimen sequenced in a study of early T cells in non-severe SARS-CoV-2 infection. TCRdb used MiXCR to reprocess the 5' RACE reads, holding one entry per CDR3 protein. Here the sample spans more than 80,000 distinct CDR3 sequences, 11% being singletons. Sequencing input: whole blood. The receptors were gathered from an adult who was a healthcare worker with PCR-confirmed SARS-CoV-2 infection or an uninfected control (not recorded which).

This chain uses TRBV7-9 with TRBJ2-1; D not resolved. V was shortened by 4 bases and J by 6 bases, with 13 bases between the two germline ends. The CDR3 length is 14 residues. Germline V gene data show CDR1 as SEHNR and CDR2 as FQNEAQ (reference sequence). The CDR3 loop reads CASSSINRLNEQFF. CDR3 nucleotide sequence: TGTGCCAGCAGCTCGATCAATCGCCTCAATGAGCAGTTCTTC.

V usage is TRBV6-1 and J usage is TRBJ2-1, with D uncertain. Germline V gene sequence: CDR1 MNHNS, CDR2 SASEGT. The CDR3 is 14 residues long. V was trimmed by 10 bases and J by 1 base, leaving 14 bases between them. CDR3 coding DNA: TGTGCCATCTCAACCTTTTTTTCCTACAATGAGCAGTTCTTC. Protein: CAISTFFSYNEQFF.

This clonotype has more than one count but fewer than ten. V and J are TRBV6-6 and TRBJ2-1, with D perhaps TRBD2 (5 bases). The length of the CDR3 is 11 residues. Between the trimmed V and J ends, which lost 5 bases and 11 bases, there was a span of 10 bases. Germline V CDR1 and CDR2: MNHNY, SVGAGI (reference sequence). The CDR3 region is CASSTGIQQFF. The CDR3 bases are TGTGCCAGCAGTACCGGGATCCAGCAGTTCTTC.

This clonotype has ten or more counts. The rearrangement joins TRBV28 to TRBJ2-5; maybe TRBD1 (5 bases). Per germline, CDR1 MDHEN and CDR2 SYDVKM. V shed 7 bases and J shed 3 bases, with 12 bases lying between them. This CDR3 is 13 amino acids long. The CDR3 spells CASNLPTEETQYF. The CDR3 region has the DNA TGTGCCAGCAACCTCCCGACAGAAGAGACCCAGTACTTC.

The CDR3, as DNA: TGTGCCTGGAGTGTTGGCCGGGCCCAGCCCCAGCATTTT. This codes for CAWSVGRAQPQHF. The chain is built from TRBV30 and TRBJ1-5; D not resolved. The CDR3 consists of 13 residues. V dropped 0 bases and J dropped 7 bases, with 10 bases sitting between them. In germline, CDR1 is GTSNPN, CDR2 SVGIG (reference sequence). Using reference TRBV30 and TRBJ1-5 for the parts outside the CDR3, the full variable domain is SQTIHQWPATLVQPVGSPLSLECTVEGTSNPNLYWYRQAAGRGLQLLFYSVGIGQISSEVPQNLSASRPQDRQFILSSKKLLLSDSGFYLCAWSVGRAQPQHFGDGTRLSIL.